This record looks at one T cell receptor (beta chain) sequence and its context. The antigen is not known. This CDR3 has 14 amino acids. The V end was cut by 3 bases, the J end by 5 bases, with 13 bases between. Looked up from germline, CDR1 is SGHAT and CDR2 is FQNNGV. This entry belongs to a study of T cell clones after liver transplantation. Study as a whole: Samples came from ITN030ST, which attempted immunosuppression withdrawal within 2 years of liver transplantation. TCRbeta sequencing after a pre-transplant mixed lymphocyte reaction identified graft-donor-reactive clones, later tracked in post-transplant blood. Patients counted as tolerant after at least one year off all immunosuppression, enzymes not exceeding twice normal.

TCRdb keeps only in-frame clones here, not all; method: immunoSEQ multiplex PCR. The sample gives tens of thousands of clones, roughly 80% of which show up once; approximately 0.81% is in the top ten. Broader study findings: A larger donor-reactive than third-party decline suggested partial antigen-specific deletion.

The chain couples TRBV11-2 to TRBJ2-5, with D perhaps matching TRBD1 or TRBD2 (5 bases each). This TCR was sampled from a human patient who received a liver transplant. Some of the T cells might come from the graft donor. This sample comprised CD4+ T cells from blood, obtained 12 months after liver transplant. CDR3 coding DNA: TGTGCCAGCAGCTTCCGCCGAGGGGCGGAGACCCAGTACTTC. Translation: CASSFRRGAETQYF.